This T cell receptor beta chain emerged from a study of early T cells in non-severe SARS-CoV-2 infection. CDR3 size: 12 residues. The ends were cut back, 0 bases at V and 6 bases at J, with 7 bases in the middle. The V gene's germline CDR1 is SGDLS and CDR2 YYNGEE. Individual cDNA molecules were tagged with unique molecular identifiers, the study reported. Each CDR3 protein is one row after TCRdb ran MiXCR on the 5' RACE reads. The data hold 20,000 to 25,000 distinct CDR3 sequences, with more than 3.5% observed a single time. The source is an adult who was a healthcare worker with PCR-confirmed SARS-CoV-2 infection or an uninfected control (not recorded which). The sample consisted of whole blood. J is TRBJ2-7 and V is TRBV9; D is perhaps TRBD2 (5 bases). Here the CDR3 DNA reads TGTGCCAGCAGCGTAGGAGGAGGCGAGCAGTACTTC. This gives the protein CASSVGGGEQYF.